This T cell receptor (beta chain) was sequenced in a study of high-grade serous ovarian cancer treatment subgroups. The study, taken as a whole, reports: Repertoire similarity ranged 0.11 to 0.79 between tumors of one patient.

Tumor samples were taken before definitive surgery or chemotherapy. The protocol was immunoSEQ multiplex PCR, while the TCRdb copy is restricted to in-frame clones and leaves out a portion. This sample has about 5,700 clones, with roughly 75% found just once. Of note for this clone: What it binds is unknown.

V lost 3 bases to trimming and J lost 6 bases, with 12 bases between them. This CDR3 region has 13 residues. CDR1 and CDR2 from the germline V gene are SGHVS and FNYEAQ. V usage is TRBV7-6 and J usage is TRBJ2-7; D remains unclear. Sequenced material: tumor tissue. This TCR was recovered from a human donor with high-grade serous ovarian cancer. The CDR3 bases are TGTGCCAGCAGCTTGGGCCGTACGGGCGAGCAGTACTTC. Encoded protein: CASSLGRTGEQYF.